This T cell receptor beta chain was sequenced for a study of Graves' ophthalmopathy and Graves' hyperthyroidism. Among the exclusions were patients with other autoimmune diseases, uncontrolled infections, pregnancy or lactation. PBMCs had their origin in fresh peripheral blood (10 ml). V gave up 3 bases and J gave up 7 bases; unmatched junction bases: 6. The CDR3 loop spans 14 amino acids. CDR1 and CDR2 from the germline V gene are KGHDR and SFDVKD. Investigators amplified TCR beta CDR3 regions from RNA transcripts. Second-round multiplex PCR came after first-round RT-PCR with HTBI primers. A single record per CDR3 protein comes from TCRdb applying MiXCR to the multiplex PCR reads. Of about 240,000 distinct CDR3 sequences listed, around 50% are singletons.

Sequencing was carried out using peripheral blood. The rearrangement uses TRBV24-1 and TRBJ1-2, with TRBD1 matching 8 bases. This receptor was obtained from an adult man with Graves' ophthalmopathy. This CDR3 is CATSDPGGSGGYTF. CDR3 DNA sequence: TGTGCCACCAGTGATCCAGGGGGCTCTGGTGGCTACACCTTC.